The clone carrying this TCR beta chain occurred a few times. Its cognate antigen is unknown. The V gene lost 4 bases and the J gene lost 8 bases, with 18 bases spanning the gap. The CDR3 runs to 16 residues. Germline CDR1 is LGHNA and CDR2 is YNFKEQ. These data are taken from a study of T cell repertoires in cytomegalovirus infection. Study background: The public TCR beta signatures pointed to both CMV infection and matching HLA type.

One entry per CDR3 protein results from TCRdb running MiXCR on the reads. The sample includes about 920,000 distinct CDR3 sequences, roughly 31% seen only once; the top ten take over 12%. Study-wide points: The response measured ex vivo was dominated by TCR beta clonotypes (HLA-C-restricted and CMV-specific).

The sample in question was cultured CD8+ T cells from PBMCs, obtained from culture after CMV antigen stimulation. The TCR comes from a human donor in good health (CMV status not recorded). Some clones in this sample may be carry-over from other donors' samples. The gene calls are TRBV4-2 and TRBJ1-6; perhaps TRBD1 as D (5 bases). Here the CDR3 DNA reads TGTGCCAGCAGCCTTTCCGGGACGGGAGGGTATTCACCCCTCCACTTT. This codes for CASSLSGTGGYSPLHF.